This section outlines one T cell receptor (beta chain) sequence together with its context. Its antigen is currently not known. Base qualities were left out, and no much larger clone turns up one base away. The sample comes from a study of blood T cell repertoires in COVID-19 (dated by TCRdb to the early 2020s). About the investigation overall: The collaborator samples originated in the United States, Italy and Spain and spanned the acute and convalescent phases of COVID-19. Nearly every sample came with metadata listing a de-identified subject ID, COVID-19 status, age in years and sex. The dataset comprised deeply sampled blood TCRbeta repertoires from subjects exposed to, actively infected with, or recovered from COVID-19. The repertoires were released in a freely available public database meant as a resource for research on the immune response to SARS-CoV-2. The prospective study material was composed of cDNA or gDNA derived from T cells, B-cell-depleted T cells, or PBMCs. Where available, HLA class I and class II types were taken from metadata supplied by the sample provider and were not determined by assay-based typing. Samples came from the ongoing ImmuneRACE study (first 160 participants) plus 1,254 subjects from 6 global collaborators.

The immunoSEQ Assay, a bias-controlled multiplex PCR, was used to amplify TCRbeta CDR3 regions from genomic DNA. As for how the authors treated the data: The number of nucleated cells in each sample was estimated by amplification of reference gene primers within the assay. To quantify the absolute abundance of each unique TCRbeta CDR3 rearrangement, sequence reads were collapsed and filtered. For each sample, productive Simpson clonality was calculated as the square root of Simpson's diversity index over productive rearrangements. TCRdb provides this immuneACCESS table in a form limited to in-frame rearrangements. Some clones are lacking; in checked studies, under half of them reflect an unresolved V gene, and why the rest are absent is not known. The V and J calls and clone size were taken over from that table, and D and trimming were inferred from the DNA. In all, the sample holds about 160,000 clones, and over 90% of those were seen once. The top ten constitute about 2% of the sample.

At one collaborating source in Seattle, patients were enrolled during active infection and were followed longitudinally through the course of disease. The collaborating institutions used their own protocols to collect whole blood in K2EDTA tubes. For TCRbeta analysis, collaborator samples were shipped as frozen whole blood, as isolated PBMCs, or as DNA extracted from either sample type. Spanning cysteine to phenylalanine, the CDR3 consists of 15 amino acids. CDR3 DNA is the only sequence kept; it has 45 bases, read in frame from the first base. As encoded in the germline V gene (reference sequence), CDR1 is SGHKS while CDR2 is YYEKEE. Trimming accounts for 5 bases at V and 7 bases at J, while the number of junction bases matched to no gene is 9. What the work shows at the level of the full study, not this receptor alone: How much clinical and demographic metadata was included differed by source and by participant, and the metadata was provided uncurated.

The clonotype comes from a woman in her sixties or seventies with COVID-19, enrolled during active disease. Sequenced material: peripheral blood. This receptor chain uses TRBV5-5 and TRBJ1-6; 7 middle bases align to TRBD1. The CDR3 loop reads CASRETGLGNSPLHF. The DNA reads TGTGCCAGCAGGGAGACAGGGTTGGGCAATTCACCCCTCCACTTT. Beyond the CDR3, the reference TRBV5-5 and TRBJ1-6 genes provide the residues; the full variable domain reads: DAGVTQSPTHLIKTRGQQVTLRCSPISGHKSVSWYQQVLGQGPQFIFQYYEKEERGRGNFPDRFSARQFPNYSSELNVNALLLGDSALYLCASRETGLGNSPLHFGNGTRLTVT.